The entry below describes one T cell receptor (beta chain). Its target is not known. The CDR3 contains 13 residues. Germline loops: CDR1 SGHAT, CDR2 FQNNGV. V dropped 1 base and J dropped 8 bases, with 11 bases sitting between them. These data belong to a study of OX40 agonist ivuxolimab in advanced cancers. Study-level background: An anti-OX40 (CD134) antibody with agonistic activity, ivuxolimab, was administered to patients. Prior checkpoint blockade (anti-PD-1, anti-PD-L1 or anti-CTLA-4) was permitted; 40% had it. Study-wide results and caveats: At 0.1 to 3.0 mg/kg and by week 6, CD4+ and CD8+ T cells in the blood had expanded clonally.

Libraries were prepared by immunoSEQ multiplex PCR; TCRdb keeps only in-frame clonotypes and omits some of them. The repertoire holds about 69,000 clones, with 80% to 95% as singletons. Specimen: CD4+ or CD8+ T cells sorted from blood, collected in a trial of the OX40 agonist ivuxolimab. The sequence was collected from an adult with an advanced solid tumor such as melanoma, head and neck, liver or kidney cancer. The chain is built from TRBV11-2 and TRBJ1-1; D is unresolved. The CDR3 nucleotides read TGTGCCAGCAGCTTAGTTGTTCAAGGCGAAGCTTTCTTT. It is translated as CASSLVVQGEAFF. Full variable domain (missing parts from reference TRBV11-2 and TRBJ1-1): EAGVAQSPRYKIIEKRQSVAFWCNPISGHATLYWYQQILGQGPKLLIQFQNNGVVDDSQLPKDRFSAERLKGVDSTLKIQPAKLEDSAVYLCASSLVVQGEAFFGQGTRLTVV.